The 11 T cell receptor beta chains below were found in one sample sequenced in a study of blood T cells in healthy people across ages. The second PCR ran roughly 6 to 11 cycles with a sample-barcoded 5' primer and J-beta primers. Each CDR3 protein gets one entry after TCRdb re-called the 5' RACE reads with MiXCR. The profile shows some 1.5 million distinct CDR3 sequences, 25% to 30% of them singletons. The sequenced sample was blood. The receptor set was obtained from a woman in her 30s in good health.

The rearrangement links TRBV10-3 to TRBJ2-7, with D perhaps TRBD2 (5 bases). V was shortened by 3 bases and J by 2 bases, with 11 bases between the two germline ends. The CDR3 length is 14 residues. CDR1 ENHRY and CDR2 SYGVKD come from the germline V gene. The CDR3 spells CAISEGAVAYEQYF. DNA for the CDR3: TGTGCCATCAGTGAAGGAGCGGTAGCCTACGAGCAGTACTTC.

V is TRBV20-1 and J is TRBJ2-1; TRBD2 matches 15 bases. In germline, CDR1 is DFQATT, CDR2 SNEGSKA (reference sequence). This CDR3 region has 15 residues. Trimming cost V 2 bases and J 9 bases; bases outside gene matches: 5. CDR3 protein: CSARRTSGRGGEQFF. For the CDR3, the DNA is TGCAGTGCTAGAAGGACTAGCGGGAGGGGAGGTGAGCAGTTCTTC.

This clonotype showed up many times. This chain links TRBV10-2 with TRBJ2-5; 9 nucleotides align to TRBD2. The CDR3 consists of 16 residues. V gave up 6 bases and J gave up 0 bases; unmatched junction bases: 8. Germline V lookup: CDR1 WSHSY, CDR2 SAAADI. This CDR3 reads CASSRRRGGNQETQYF. The DNA of the CDR3 is TGCGCCAGCAGCCGAAGGCGGGGGGGAAACCAAGAGACCCAGTACTTC.

The chain joins TRBV29-1 to TRBJ2-1; tentatively, D is TRBD2 (5 bases). Per germline, CDR1 SQVTM and CDR2 ANQGSEA. The CDR3 spans 13 residues. CDR3 in DNA: TGCAACGCCTGGAGCGGTTTAGGAAATGAGCAGTTCTTC. It codes for CNAWSGLGNEQFF.

This rearrangement joins TRBV29-1 to TRBJ1-2, with D hard to call. Germline V gives CDR1 SQVTM, CDR2 ANQGSEA. With 4 bases removed from V and 4 bases from J, the gap between germline ends came to 13 bases. This CDR3 spans 13 amino acids. The CDR3 spells CSVASQVVYGYTF. In DNA, the CDR3 is TGCAGCGTTGCATCTCAGGTTGTCTATGGCTACACCTTC.

V gene TRBV3-1 combines with J gene TRBJ1-2; D perhaps matches TRBD1 (5 bases). V lost 2 bases and J 6 bases, leaving 13 bases between the germline ends. Germline V gene sequence: CDR1 LGHDT, CDR2 YNNKEL (reference sequence). CDR3 length: 14 residues. CDR3 sequence reads: CASSQTQGWNGYTF. CDR3 coding DNA: TGTGCCAGCAGCCAAACCCAGGGCTGGAATGGCTACACCTTC.

This clonotype was detected only a few times. This rearrangement joins TRBV20-1 to TRBJ2-1; D might be TRBD2 (6 bases). Between the trimmed V and J ends, which lost 4 bases and 4 bases, there was a span of 8 bases. The germline V gene has CDR1 DFQATT and CDR2 SNEGSKA (reference sequence). This CDR3 is 12 amino acids long. CDR3 residues: CSATGTYNEQFF. DNA for the CDR3: TGCAGTGCTACCGGGACTTACAATGAGCAGTTCTTC.

This clonotype was seen a handful of times. V is TRBV27 and J is TRBJ2-1, with 7 positions matching TRBD2. CDR1 is MNHEY, CDR2 SMNVEV, per germline (reference sequence). Trimming removed 5 bases from V and 7 bases from J; junction bases left unmatched: 8. The CDR3 is made up of 14 amino acids. Here the CDR3 reads CASSMGGPVNEQFF. CDR3 bases: TGTGCCAGCAGTATGGGAGGGCCGGTGAATGAGCAGTTCTTC.

The gene calls are TRBV12-3 or TRBV12-4 and TRBJ2-4; weak D call: TRBD1 (6 bases). V lost 7 bases to trimming and J lost 12 bases, with 19 bases between them. The CDR3 has 13 residues. The CDR3 DNA is TGTGCCAGCAACCCGACAGGATACAATGATCAGTACTTC. Protein sequence: CASNPTGYNDQYF.

The chain joins TRBV29-1 to TRBJ2-7; D might be TRBD2 (6 bases). The CDR3 is made up of 11 amino acids. Germline V gene data show CDR1 as SQVTM and CDR2 as ANQGSEA. V gave up 6 bases and J gave up 3 bases, with 9 bases separating them. CDR3 in amino acids: CSVAGLYEQYF. CDR3 bases: TGCAGCGTGGCGGGGCTCTACGAGCAGTACTTC.

This clonotype was counted many times. The chain recombines TRBV7-9 with TRBJ2-7, with TRBD1 as a possible D gene (6 bases). CDR1 is SEHNR and CDR2 is FQNEAQ in the germline V gene (reference sequence). Trimming removed 5 bases at V and 9 bases at J, with 20 bases between. This CDR3 is 14 amino acids long. CDR3 loop: CASSPKDQGTSQYF. The CDR3 DNA sequence: TGTGCCAGCAGCCCTAAGGATCAGGGGACCTCGCAGTACTTC.